The present TCR beta chain was sequenced within a study of glioma-infiltrating T cells. General observations from the study: Non-neoplastic patients had below-expected tissue-blood divergence, while all gliomas exceeded expectation.

Regarding this clonotype: The antigen is undetermined.

The CDR3 has 16 amino acids. Trimming shortened V by 1 base and J by 0 bases, and 7 bases separated the two germline ends. CDR1 LNHDA and CDR2 SQIVND come from the germline V gene (reference sequence). The iRepertoire nested amplicon-rescue multiplex PCR amplified TCR alpha and beta CDR3s from RNA. One entry per CDR3 protein results from TCRdb running MiXCR on the multiplex PCR reads. The sample shows 93,000 or so distinct CDR3 sequences, approximately 28% of them seen only once. The V gene is TRBV19, the J gene TRBJ2-6, with a tentative D call TRBD2 (5 bases). This TCR was sampled from a human donor with low-grade glioma or glioblastoma, undergoing nonglioma brain surgery, or in good health (not recorded which). Sequencing was done on a sample of glioma tissue, nonneoplastic brain tissue, or PBMCs (not recorded which). The CDR3 DNA reads as TGTGCCAGTAGTATAGGTGGGAGCTCTGGGGCCAACGTCCTGACTTTC. This encodes CASSIGGSSGANVLTF.